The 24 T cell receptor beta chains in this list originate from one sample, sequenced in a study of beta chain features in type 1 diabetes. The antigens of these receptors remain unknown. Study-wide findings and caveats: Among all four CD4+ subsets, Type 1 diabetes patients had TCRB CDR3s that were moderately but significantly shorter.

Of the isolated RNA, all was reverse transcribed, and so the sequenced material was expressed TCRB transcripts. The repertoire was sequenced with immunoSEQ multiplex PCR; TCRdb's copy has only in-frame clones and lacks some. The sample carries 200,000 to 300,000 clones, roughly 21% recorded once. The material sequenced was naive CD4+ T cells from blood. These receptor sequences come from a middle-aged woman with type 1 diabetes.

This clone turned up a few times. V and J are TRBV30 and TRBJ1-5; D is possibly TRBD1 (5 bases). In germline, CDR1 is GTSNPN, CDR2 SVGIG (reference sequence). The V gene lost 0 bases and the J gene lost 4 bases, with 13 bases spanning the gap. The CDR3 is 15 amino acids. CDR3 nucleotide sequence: TGTGCCTGGAGTGTACTGGGTGCAGGGAATCAGCCCCAGCATTTT. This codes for CAWSVLGAGNQPQHF.

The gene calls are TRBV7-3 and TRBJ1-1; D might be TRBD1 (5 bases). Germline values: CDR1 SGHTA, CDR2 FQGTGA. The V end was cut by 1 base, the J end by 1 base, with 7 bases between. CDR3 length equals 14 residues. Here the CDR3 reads CASSLRGENTEAFF. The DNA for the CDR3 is TGTGCCAGCAGCTTAAGGGGGGAGAACACTGAAGCTTTCTTT. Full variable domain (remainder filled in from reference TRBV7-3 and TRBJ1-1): GAGVSQTPSNKVTEKGKYVELRCDPISGHTALYWYRQSLGQGPEFLIYFQGTGAADDSGLPNDRFFAVRPEGSVSTLKIQRTERGDSAVYLCASSLRGENTEAFFGQGTRLTVV.

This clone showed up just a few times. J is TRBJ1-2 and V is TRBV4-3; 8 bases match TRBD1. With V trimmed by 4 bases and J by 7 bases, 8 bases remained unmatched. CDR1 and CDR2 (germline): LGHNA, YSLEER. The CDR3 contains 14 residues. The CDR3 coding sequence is TGCGCCAGCAGCCGCCTACAGGGGGACGGTGGCTACACCTTC. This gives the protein CASSRLQGDGGYTF.

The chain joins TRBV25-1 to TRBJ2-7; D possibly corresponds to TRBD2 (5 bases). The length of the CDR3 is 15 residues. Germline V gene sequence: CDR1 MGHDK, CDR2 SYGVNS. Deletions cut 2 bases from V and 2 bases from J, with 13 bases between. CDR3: CASSEMAGRTYEQYF. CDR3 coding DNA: TGTGCCAGCAGTGAAATGGCGGGCCGAACCTACGAGCAGTACTTC.

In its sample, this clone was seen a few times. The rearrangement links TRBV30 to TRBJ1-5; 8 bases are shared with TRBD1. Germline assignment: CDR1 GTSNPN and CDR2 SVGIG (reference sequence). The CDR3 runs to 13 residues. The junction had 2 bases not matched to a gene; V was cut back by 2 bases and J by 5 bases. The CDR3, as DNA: TGTGCCTGGAGTTCGGACAGGGATCAGCCCCAGCATTTT. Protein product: CAWSSDRDQPQHF.

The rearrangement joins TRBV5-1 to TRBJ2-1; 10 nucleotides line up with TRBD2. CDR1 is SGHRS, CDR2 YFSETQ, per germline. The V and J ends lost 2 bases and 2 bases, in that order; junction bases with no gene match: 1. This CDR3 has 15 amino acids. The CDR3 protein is CASSLAGGTYNEQFF. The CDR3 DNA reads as TGCGCCAGCAGCTTAGCGGGAGGGACCTACAATGAGCAGTTCTTC.

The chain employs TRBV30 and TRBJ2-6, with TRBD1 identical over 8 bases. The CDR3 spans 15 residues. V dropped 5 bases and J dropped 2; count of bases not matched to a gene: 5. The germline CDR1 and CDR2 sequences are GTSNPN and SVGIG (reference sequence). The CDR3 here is CAWGQGGAGANVLTF. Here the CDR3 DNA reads TGTGCCTGGGGACAGGGAGGTGCTGGGGCCAACGTCCTGACTTTC.

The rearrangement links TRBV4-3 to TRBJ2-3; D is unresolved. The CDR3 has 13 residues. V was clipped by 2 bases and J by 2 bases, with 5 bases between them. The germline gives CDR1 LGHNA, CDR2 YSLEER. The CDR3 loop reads CASSQSNTDTQYF. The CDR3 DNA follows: TGCGCCAGCAGCCAATCCAACACAGATACGCAGTATTTT.

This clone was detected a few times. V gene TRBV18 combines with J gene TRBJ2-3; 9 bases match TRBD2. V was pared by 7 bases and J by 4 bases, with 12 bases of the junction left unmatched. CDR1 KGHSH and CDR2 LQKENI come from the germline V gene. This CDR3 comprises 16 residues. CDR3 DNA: TGTGCCAGCTTCACGCCGGGACTAGCCTCAGCAGATACGCAGTATTTT. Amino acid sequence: CASFTPGLASADTQYF.

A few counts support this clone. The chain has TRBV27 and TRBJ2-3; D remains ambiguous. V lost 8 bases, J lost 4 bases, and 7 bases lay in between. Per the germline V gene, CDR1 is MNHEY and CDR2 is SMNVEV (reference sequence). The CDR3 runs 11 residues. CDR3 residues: CASARADTQYF. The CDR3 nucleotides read TGTGCCAGCGCCCGCGCAGATACGCAGTATTTT.

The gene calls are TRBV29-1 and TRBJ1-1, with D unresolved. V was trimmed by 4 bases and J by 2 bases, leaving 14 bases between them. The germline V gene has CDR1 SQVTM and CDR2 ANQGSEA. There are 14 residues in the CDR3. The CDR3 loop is CSVGGPLGNTEAFF. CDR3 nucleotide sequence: TGCAGCGTTGGCGGGCCCCTGGGTAACACTGAAGCTTTCTTT.

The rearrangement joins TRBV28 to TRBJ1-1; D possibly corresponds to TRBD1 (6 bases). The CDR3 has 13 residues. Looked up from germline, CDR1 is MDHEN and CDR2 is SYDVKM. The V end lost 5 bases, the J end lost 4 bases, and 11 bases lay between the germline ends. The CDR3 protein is CASSPLDSTEAFF. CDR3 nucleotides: TGTGCCAGCAGTCCCTTGGACAGCACTGAAGCTTTCTTT.

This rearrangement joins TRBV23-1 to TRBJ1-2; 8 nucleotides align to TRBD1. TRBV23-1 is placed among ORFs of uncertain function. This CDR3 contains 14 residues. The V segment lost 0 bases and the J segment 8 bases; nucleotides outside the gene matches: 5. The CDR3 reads CASSQSSDRVGYTF. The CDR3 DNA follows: TGCGCCAGCAGTCAATCGTCGGACAGGGTGGGCTACACCTTC.

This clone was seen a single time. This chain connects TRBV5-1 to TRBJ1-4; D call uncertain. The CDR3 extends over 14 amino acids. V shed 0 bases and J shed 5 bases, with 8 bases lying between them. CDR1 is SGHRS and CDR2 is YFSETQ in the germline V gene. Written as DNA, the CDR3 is TGCGCCAGCAGCTTGGCCACGGGGAATGAAAAACTGTTTTTT. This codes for CASSLATGNEKLFF.

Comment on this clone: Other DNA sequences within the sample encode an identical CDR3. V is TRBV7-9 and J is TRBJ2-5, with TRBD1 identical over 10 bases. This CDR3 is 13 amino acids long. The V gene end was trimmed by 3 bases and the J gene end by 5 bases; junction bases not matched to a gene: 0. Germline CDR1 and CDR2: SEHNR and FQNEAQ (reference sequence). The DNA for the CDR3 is TGTGCCAGCAGCTTGGGACAGGGGGAGACCCAGTACTTC. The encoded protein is CASSLGQGETQYF.

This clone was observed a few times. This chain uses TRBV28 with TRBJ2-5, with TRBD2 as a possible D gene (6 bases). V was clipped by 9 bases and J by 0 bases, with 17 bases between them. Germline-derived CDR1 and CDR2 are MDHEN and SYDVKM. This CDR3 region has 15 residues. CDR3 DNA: TGTGCCAGTAAGGGCGGGGCGGGGAACCAAGAGACCCAGTACTTC. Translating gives CASKGGAGNQETQYF.

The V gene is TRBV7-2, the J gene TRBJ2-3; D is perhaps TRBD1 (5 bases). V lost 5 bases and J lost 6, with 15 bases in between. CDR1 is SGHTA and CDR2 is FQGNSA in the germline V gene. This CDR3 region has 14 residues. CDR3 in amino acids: CASSPRAGLDTQYF. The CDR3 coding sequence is TGTGCCAGCAGCCCCAGGGCAGGTTTGGATACGCAGTATTTT.

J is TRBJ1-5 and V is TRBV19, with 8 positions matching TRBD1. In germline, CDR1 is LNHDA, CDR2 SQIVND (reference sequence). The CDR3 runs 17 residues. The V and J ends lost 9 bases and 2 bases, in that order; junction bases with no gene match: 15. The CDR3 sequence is CASITEQGVEGNQPQHF. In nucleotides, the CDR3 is TGTGCCAGCATTACCGAACAGGGGGTGGAGGGCAATCAGCCCCAGCATTTT. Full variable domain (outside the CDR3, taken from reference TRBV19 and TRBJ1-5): DGGITQSPKYLFRKEGQNVTLSCEQNLNHDAMYWYRQDPGQGLRLIYYSQIVNDFQKGDIAEGYSVSREKKESFPLTVTSAQKNPTAFYLCASITEQGVEGNQPQHFGDGTRLSIL.

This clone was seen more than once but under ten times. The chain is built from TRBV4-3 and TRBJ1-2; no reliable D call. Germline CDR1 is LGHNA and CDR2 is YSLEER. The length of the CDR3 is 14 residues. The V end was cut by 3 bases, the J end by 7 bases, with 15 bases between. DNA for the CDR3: TGCGCCAGCAGCCAGGTGGTGGGAGTACGTGGCTACACCTTC. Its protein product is CASSQVVGVRGYTF.

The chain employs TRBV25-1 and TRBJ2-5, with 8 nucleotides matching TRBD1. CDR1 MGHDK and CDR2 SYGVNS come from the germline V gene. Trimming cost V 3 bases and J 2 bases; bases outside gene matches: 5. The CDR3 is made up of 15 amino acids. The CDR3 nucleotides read TGTGCCAGCAGTGACGCTCGGACAGGGCAAGAGACCCAGTACTTC. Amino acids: CASSDARTGQETQYF.

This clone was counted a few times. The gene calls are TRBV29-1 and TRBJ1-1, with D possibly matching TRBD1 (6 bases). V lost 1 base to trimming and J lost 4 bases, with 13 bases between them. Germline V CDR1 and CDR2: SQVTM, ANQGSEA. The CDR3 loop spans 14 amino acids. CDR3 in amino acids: CSVEAAATGTEAFF. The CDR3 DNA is TGCAGCGTTGAAGCCGCCGCGACAGGCACTGAAGCTTTCTTT. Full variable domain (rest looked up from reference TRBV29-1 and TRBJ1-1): SAVISQKPSRDICQRGTSLTIQCQVDSQVTMMFWYRQQPGQSLTLIATANQGSEATYESGFVIDKFPISRPNLTFSTLTVSNMSPEDSSIYLCSVEAAATGTEAFFGQGTRLTVV.

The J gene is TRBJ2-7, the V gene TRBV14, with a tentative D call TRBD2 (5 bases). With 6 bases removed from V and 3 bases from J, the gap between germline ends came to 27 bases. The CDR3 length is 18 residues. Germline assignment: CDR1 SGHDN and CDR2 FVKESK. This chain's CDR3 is CASSQPKNTVGGLYEQYF. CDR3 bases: TGTGCCAGCAGTCAACCCAAGAATACCGTCGGCGGGCTCTACGAGCAGTACTTC.

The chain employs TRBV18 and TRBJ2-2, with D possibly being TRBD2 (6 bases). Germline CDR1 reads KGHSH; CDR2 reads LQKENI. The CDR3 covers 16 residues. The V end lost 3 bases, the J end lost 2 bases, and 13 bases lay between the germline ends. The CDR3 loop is CASSPYAGQNTGELFF. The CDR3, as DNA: TGTGCCAGCTCACCGTACGCGGGGCAAAACACCGGGGAGCTGTTTTTT.

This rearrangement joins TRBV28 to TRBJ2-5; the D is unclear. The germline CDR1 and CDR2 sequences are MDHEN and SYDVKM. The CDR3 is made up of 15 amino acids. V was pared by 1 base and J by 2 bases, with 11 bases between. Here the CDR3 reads CASSLSVASQETQYF. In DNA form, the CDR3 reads TGTGCCAGCAGTTTATCGGTAGCCTCACAAGAGACCCAGTACTTC.